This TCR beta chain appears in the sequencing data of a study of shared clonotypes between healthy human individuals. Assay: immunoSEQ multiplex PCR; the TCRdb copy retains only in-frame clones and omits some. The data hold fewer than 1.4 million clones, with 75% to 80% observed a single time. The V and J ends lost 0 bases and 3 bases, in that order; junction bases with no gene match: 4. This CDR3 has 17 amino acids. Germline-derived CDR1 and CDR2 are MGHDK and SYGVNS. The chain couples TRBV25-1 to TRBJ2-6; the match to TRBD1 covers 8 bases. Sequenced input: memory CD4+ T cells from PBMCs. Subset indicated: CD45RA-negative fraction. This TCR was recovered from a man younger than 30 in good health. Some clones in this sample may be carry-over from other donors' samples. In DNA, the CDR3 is TGTGCCAGCAGTGAATACCAGGGGGCGGGTGGGGCCAACGTCCTGACTTTC. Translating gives CASSEYQGAGGANVLTF.